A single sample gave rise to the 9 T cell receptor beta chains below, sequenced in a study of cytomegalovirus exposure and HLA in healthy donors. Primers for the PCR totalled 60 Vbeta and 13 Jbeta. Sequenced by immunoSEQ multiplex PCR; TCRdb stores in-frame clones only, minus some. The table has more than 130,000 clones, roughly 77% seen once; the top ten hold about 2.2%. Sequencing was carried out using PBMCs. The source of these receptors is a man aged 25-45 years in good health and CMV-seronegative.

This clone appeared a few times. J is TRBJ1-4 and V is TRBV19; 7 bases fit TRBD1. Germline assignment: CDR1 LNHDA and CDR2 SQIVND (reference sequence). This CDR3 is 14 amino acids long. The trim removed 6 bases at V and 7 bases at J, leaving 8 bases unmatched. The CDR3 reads CASRGTASIEKLFF. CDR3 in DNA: TGTGCCAGTAGGGGGACAGCTTCGATTGAAAAACTGTTTTTT.

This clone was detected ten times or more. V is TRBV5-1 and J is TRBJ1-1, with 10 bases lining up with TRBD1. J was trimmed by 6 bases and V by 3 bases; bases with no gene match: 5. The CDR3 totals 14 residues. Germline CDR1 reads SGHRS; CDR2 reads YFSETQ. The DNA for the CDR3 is TGCGCCAGCAGCTCAACCGGGACAGGGGCTGAAGCTTTCTTT. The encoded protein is CASSSTGTGAEAFF.

The CDR3 reads CAISEVGDRGTYEQYF. CDR3 nucleotide sequence: TGTGCCATCAGTGAGGTCGGGGACAGGGGAACCTACGAGCAGTACTTC. This chain connects TRBV10-3 to TRBJ2-5, with 10 bases fitting TRBD1. The last part of the DNA fits TRBJ2-7 better; the J call may be wrong. This CDR3 region has 16 residues. Germline CDR1 ENHRY, CDR2 SYGVKD.

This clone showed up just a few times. CDR3: CASSLRQTDLDNSPLHF. Here the CDR3 DNA reads TGTGCCAGCAGCTTAAGACAGACCGATCTTGATAATTCACCCCTCCACTTT. The V and J genes are TRBV5-5 and TRBJ1-6, with D possibly matching TRBD1 (5 bases). The CDR3 runs 17 residues. The V end was cut by 2 bases, the J end by 5 bases, with 17 bases between. In germline, CDR1 is SGHKS, CDR2 YYEKEE (reference sequence).

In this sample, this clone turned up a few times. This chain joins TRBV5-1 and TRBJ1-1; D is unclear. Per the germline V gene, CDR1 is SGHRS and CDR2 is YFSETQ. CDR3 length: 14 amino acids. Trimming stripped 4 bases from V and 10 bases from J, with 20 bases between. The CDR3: CASSQLTGSYGAFF. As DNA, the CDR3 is TGCGCCAGCAGCCAACTCACCGGGAGCTATGGAGCTTTCTTT.

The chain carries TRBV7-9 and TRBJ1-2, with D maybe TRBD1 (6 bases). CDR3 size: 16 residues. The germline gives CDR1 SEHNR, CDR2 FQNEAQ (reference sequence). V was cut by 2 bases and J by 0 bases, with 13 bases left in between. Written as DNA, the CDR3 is TGTGCCAGCAGCTTATTTGACAGGCGGACTAACTATGGCTACACCTTC. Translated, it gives CASSLFDRRTNYGYTF.

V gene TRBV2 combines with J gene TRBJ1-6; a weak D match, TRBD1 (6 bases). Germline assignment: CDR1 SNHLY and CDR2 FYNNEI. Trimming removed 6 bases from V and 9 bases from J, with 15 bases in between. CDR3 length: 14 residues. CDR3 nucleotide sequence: TGTGCCAGCAGCCCGGGGAGGGGGGGTTCACCCCTCCACTTT. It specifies CASSPGRGGSPLHF.

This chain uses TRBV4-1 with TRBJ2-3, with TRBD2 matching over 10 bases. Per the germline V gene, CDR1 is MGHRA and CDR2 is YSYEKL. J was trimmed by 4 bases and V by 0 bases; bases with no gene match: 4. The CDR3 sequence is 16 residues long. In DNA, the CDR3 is TGCGCCAGCAGCCAAGAAGCGGGAGGGTCGGCAGATACGCAGTATTTT. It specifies CASSQEAGGSADTQYF.

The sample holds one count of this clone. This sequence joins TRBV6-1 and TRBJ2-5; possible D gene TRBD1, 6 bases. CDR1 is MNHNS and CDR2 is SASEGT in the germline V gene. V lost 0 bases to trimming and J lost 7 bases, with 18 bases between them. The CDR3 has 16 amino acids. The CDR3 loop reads CASSEALTGQWGTQYF. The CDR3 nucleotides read TGTGCCAGCAGTGAAGCGCTGACAGGCCAGTGGGGGACCCAGTACTTC.